Listed here are 22 T cell receptor beta chains from one sample, sequenced in a study of cytomegalovirus exposure and HLA in healthy donors. Primers for the PCR totalled 60 Vbeta and 13 Jbeta. Using immunoSEQ multiplex PCR, the repertoire was profiled, and TCRdb retains in-frame clones only, with some absent. In the table there are about 140,000 clones, approximately 83% of which are singletons. The sample consisted of PBMCs. The receptors originated from a man aged 40-49 years in good health and CMV-seronegative.

This clone was recorded only once. CDR3 DNA: TGTGCCACTTCCCAAGCGGGAGGTTACGAGCAGTACTTC. Its translation: CATSQAGGYEQYF. V and J are TRBV25-1 and TRBJ2-7; TRBD2 matches 9 bases. The germline V gene has CDR1 MGHDK and CDR2 SYGVNS. V lost 10 bases and J lost 4; bases outside the gene matches: 8. This CDR3 region has 13 residues.

This clone was seen only once. This chain's CDR3 is CSVGTGETYEQYF. CDR3 sequence (DNA): TGCAGCGTCGGGACTGGCGAAACCTACGAGCAGTACTTC. The V gene is TRBV29-1, the J gene TRBJ2-7, with D perhaps TRBD2 (6 bases). This CDR3 has 13 amino acids. Per the germline V gene, CDR1 is SQVTM and CDR2 is ANQGSEA. The germline V and J ends were trimmed by 6 bases and 2 bases, with 14 bases remaining between them.

The chain links TRBV30 to TRBJ2-3; TRBD2 matches 7 bases. From germline, CDR1 is GTSNPN and CDR2 SVGIG (reference sequence). V trimming: 1 base; J trimming: 4 bases; junction bases outside the gene matches: 8. This CDR3 is 15 amino acids long. In nucleotides, the CDR3 is TGTGCCTGGAGTGGGGGGGGGAGTGGCGCAGATACGCAGTATTTT. This encodes CAWSGGGSGADTQYF.

The chain employs TRBV5-1 and TRBJ2-3, with a tentative D call TRBD1 (5 bases). The ends were cut back, 1 base at V and 4 bases at J, with 13 bases in the middle. This CDR3 has 15 amino acids. The V gene's germline CDR1 is SGHRS and CDR2 YFSETQ. The CDR3 region is CASSLSQGESDTQYF. The DNA of the CDR3 is TGCGCCAGCAGCTTGTCTCAGGGCGAGTCAGATACGCAGTATTTT.

The V gene is TRBV6-5, the J gene TRBJ1-1; no clear D. This CDR3 is 13 amino acids long. CDR1 and CDR2 (germline): MNHEY, SVGAGI. V was cut by 0 bases and J by 1 base, with 3 bases left in between. In DNA form, the CDR3 reads TGTGCCAGCAGTTACTCTCGGAACACTGAAGCTTTCTTT. It translates to CASSYSRNTEAFF.

V and J are TRBV7-2 and TRBJ2-5, with 12 bases matching TRBD2. J gave up 1 base and V 5 bases, and 5 bases lay outside the gene matches. CDR1 SGHTA and CDR2 FQGNSA come from the germline V gene. CDR3 length: 16 amino acids. CDR3 sequence (DNA): TGTGCCAGCAGCAAAACTAGCGGGGGGCCCCAAGAGACCCAGTACTTC. This sequence encodes CASSKTSGGPQETQYF.

This chain joins TRBV29-1 and TRBJ2-2, with 11 nucleotides matching TRBD1. With V trimmed by 5 bases and J by 6 bases, 5 bases remained unmatched. The CDR3 has 14 amino acids. CDR1 and CDR2 from the germline V gene are SQVTM and ANQGSEA. CDR3 amino acids: CSVNRDRGSGELFF. DNA for the CDR3: TGCAGCGTTAACCGGGACAGGGGGTCCGGGGAGCTGTTTTTT.

This chain uses TRBV7-2 with TRBJ2-5, with 9 bases that match TRBD2. After removal of 5 bases from V and 0 bases from J, the junction contained 13 bases not matched to a gene. The CDR3 extends over 18 amino acids. Germline V CDR1 and CDR2: SGHTA, FQGNSA. The CDR3 DNA sequence: TGTGCCAGCAGCCTCCAGGTTGGGGCTAGCGGGAACCAAGAGACCCAGTACTTC. Amino acid sequence: CASSLQVGASGNQETQYF.

The chain uses TRBV5-4 and TRBJ2-6, with D hard to call. Trimming removed 2 bases at V and 4 bases at J, with 13 bases between. The CDR3 has 16 residues. The germline CDR1 and CDR2 sequences are SGHNT and YYREEE (reference sequence). The CDR3 DNA reads as TGTGCCAGCAGCTTCTCGGTGGGCGCCGGGGCCAACGTCCTGACTTTC. Amino acids: CASSFSVGAGANVLTF.

This chain joins TRBV10-3 and TRBJ2-3; possible D gene TRBD1, 5 bases. CDR1 is ENHRY and CDR2 is SYGVKD in the germline V gene. The V gene lost 6 bases and the J gene lost 1 base, with 20 bases spanning the gap. This CDR3 contains 17 residues. The CDR3 coding sequence is TGTGCCATCAGGGGGCCTGGGGAAGGGGCGGGCACAGATACGCAGTATTTT. It encodes CAIRGPGEGAGTDTQYF.

V is TRBV7-3 and J is TRBJ2-2, with TRBD2 identical over 7 bases. The length of the CDR3 is 14 residues. Looked up from germline, CDR1 is SGHTA and CDR2 is FQGTGA. The CDR3 DNA is TGTGCTAGCGGGCGGACTACGAACACCGGGGAGCTGTTTTTT. It is translated as CASGRTTNTGELFF.

The V and J genes are TRBV5-1 and TRBJ2-6; 10 nucleotides line up with TRBD1. The CDR3 spans 19 residues. Germline CDR1 and CDR2: SGHRS and YFSETQ. The J segment lost 0 bases and the V segment lost 1 base, leaving 7 bases of the junction unmatched. The CDR3 nucleotides read TGCGCCAGCAGCTTGTACCCCCGGACAGGGGGCTCTGGGGCCAACGTCCTGACTTTC. Translating gives CASSLYPRTGGSGANVLTF.

DNA for the CDR3: TGTGCCTGGCATAGCGGGGGGGGCTACAATGAGCAGTTCTTC. Translation: CAWHSGGGYNEQFF. The chain couples TRBV30 to TRBJ2-1; 11 positions agree with TRBD2. V gave up 5 bases and J gave up 3 bases; unmatched junction bases: 3. Germline V lookup: CDR1 GTSNPN, CDR2 SVGIG (reference sequence). The length of the CDR3 is 14 residues. Looking up the rest from reference TRBV30 and TRBJ2-1 gives the full variable domain: SQTIHQWPATLVQPVGSPLSLECTVEGTSNPNLYWYRQAAGRGLQLLFYSVGIGQISSEVPQNLSASRPQDRQFILSSKKLLLSDSGFYLCAWHSGGGYNEQFFGPGTRLTVL.

The V gene is TRBV6-6, the J gene TRBJ2-7; TRBD1 agrees at 7 bases. This CDR3 contains 15 residues. J lost 1 base, V lost 2 bases, and 5 bases had no gene match. Per germline, CDR1 MNHNY and CDR2 SVGAGI (reference sequence). CDR3 protein: CASSYTRQGSYEQYF. Here the CDR3 DNA reads TGTGCCAGCAGTTACACTCGACAGGGATCCTACGAGCAGTACTTC.

The gene calls are TRBV28 and TRBJ1-1; 7 bases fit TRBD1. The V gene's germline CDR1 is MDHEN and CDR2 SYDVKM. This CDR3 comprises 14 residues. V trimming: 2 bases; J trimming: 3 bases; junction bases outside the gene matches: 3. For the CDR3, the DNA is TGTGCCAGCAGTTTAGGCAGGGGGGACACTGAAGCTTTCTTT. It yields the protein CASSLGRGDTEAFF.

The chain has TRBV28 and TRBJ2-2; 13 nucleotides match TRBD2. V lost 6 bases, J lost 6 bases, and 19 bases stayed unmatched. Germline V gene sequence: CDR1 MDHEN, CDR2 SYDVKM. The CDR3 loop spans 20 amino acids. The CDR3 DNA reads TGTGCCAGCAGCAGTTGGACTAGCGGGAGCCCTAAATTAGGGGCCGGGGAGCTGTTTTTT. This encodes CASSSWTSGSPKLGAGELFF.

J is TRBJ2-7 and V is TRBV7-9; tentative D call: TRBD2 (6 bases). Germline V gene sequence: CDR1 SEHNR, CDR2 FQNEAQ (reference sequence). This CDR3 comprises 16 residues. V lost 0 bases, J lost 6 bases, and 18 bases lay in between. CDR3 coding DNA: TGTGCCAGCAGCTTAGCCTCTCTAGGGCAGGGAGGCGAGCAGTACTTC. It yields the protein CASSLASLGQGGEQYF. Looking up the rest from reference TRBV7-9 and TRBJ2-7 gives the full variable domain: DTGVSQNPRHKITKRGQNVTFRCDPISEHNRLYWYRQTLGQGPEFLTYFQNEAQLEKSRLLSDRFSAERPKGSFSTLEIQRTEQGDSAMYLCASSLASLGQGGEQYFGPGTRLTVT.

This clone has only a few counts. CDR3 nucleotide sequence: TGTGCCAGCAGCCACACCGGGACTAGCGGGAGCTCCTACGAGCAGTACTTC. Translated: CASSHTGTSGSSYEQYF. The V gene is TRBV4-2, the J gene TRBJ2-7; TRBD2 matches 14 bases. V was clipped by 3 bases and J by 0 bases; unmatched bases: 4. There are 17 residues in the CDR3. Germline lookup yields CDR1 LGHNA and CDR2 YNFKEQ.

This clone has just a few counts. The chain employs TRBV6-1 and TRBJ2-7; D may be TRBD2 (7 bases). Trimming took 8 bases from V and 5 from J, leaving 13 bases between them. CDR1 is MNHNS and CDR2 is SASEGT in the germline V gene. The CDR3 runs to 12 residues. The CDR3 spells CASRGGGNEQYF. CDR3 DNA sequence: TGTGCCAGCCGTGGGGGGGGCAACGAGCAGTACTTC.

Here the CDR3 reads CASSLDAGDTQYF. The CDR3 region has the DNA TGTGCCAGCAGCTTAGATGCGGGGGATACGCAGTATTTT. This rearrangement joins TRBV7-7 to TRBJ2-3, with TRBD2 as a possible D gene (6 bases). Trimming took 1 base from V and 6 from J, leaving 8 bases between them. This CDR3 spans 13 amino acids. CDR1 SSHAT and CDR2 FNYEAQ come from the germline V gene (reference sequence).

The V and J genes are TRBV4-2 and TRBJ2-3, with 12 bases identical to TRBD2. J gave up 6 bases and V 4 bases, and 11 bases lay outside the gene matches. The germline V gene encodes CDR1 LGHNA and CDR2 YNFKEQ. This CDR3 region has 17 residues. Here the CDR3 reads CASSPLLAGGTTDTQYF. CDR3 coding DNA: TGTGCCAGCAGCCCGTTACTAGCGGGAGGCACCACGGATACGCAGTATTTT.

V usage is TRBV27 and J usage is TRBJ2-7; 7 nucleotides align to TRBD1. CDR1 MNHEY and CDR2 SMNVEV come from the germline V gene (reference sequence). The CDR3 totals 15 residues. The V gene end was trimmed by 4 bases and the J gene end by 2 bases; junction bases not matched to a gene: 8. The CDR3, as DNA: TGTGCCAGCAGTTCCAAGGGGGCTCCTACCTACGAGCAGTACTTC. As protein: CASSSKGAPTYEQYF.